A single sample is the source of the 3 T cell receptor beta chains below, sequenced in a study of blood T cell repertoires in COVID-19. The data were produced by immunoSEQ multiplex PCR, yet TCRdb's version contains in-frame clones alone and is incomplete. The sample shows 200,000 to 250,000 clones, roughly 80% of them seen only once. The sequenced material came from peripheral blood. The receptors were gathered from a woman older than 75 with acute or convalescent COVID-19.

The chain employs TRBV7-8 and TRBJ2-5, with a weak D call TRBD2 (7 bases). Germline CDR1 reads SGHVS; CDR2 reads FQNEAQ. The CDR3 totals 13 residues. V was pared by 5 bases and J by 4 bases, with 11 bases between. The CDR3 nucleotides are TGTGCCAGCAGCCGAGGGGGGGGAGAGACCCAGTACTTC. This translates into CASSRGGGETQYF.

The chain employs TRBV7-9 and TRBJ2-3; the match to TRBD2 covers 8 bases. The germline gives CDR1 SEHNR, CDR2 FQNEAQ (reference sequence). The CDR3 is 17 amino acids. The trim removed 0 bases at V and 4 bases at J, leaving 9 bases unmatched. DNA of the CDR3: TGTGCCAGCAGCTTAGCCCCACTAGCGGCCCTCGCAGATACGCAGTATTTT. It specifies CASSLAPLAALADTQYF.

This clone was picked up a small number of times. The chain links TRBV5-1 to TRBJ2-5; 7 bases match TRBD1. The V segment lost 1 base and the J segment 4 bases; nucleotides outside the gene matches: 7. Looked up from germline, CDR1 is SGHRS and CDR2 is YFSETQ. This CDR3 is built from 15 residues. The chain's CDR3 is CASSLLGQMAETQYF. For the CDR3, the DNA is TGCGCCAGCAGCTTGTTGGGACAGATGGCAGAGACCCAGTACTTC.